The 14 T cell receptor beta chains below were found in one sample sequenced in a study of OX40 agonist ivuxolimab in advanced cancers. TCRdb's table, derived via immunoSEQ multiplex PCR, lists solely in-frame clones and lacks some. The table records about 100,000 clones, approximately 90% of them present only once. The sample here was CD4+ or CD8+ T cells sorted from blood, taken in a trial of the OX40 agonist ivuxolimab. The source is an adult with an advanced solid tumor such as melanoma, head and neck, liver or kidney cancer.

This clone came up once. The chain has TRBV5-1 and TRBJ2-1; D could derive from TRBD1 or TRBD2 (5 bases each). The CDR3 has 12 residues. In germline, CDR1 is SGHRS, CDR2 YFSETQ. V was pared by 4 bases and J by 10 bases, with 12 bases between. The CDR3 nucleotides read TGCGCCAGCAGCCCGGGGCGTAGGGAGCAGTTCTTC. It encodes CASSPGRREQFF. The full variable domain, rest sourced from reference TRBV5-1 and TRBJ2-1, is KAGVTQTPRYLIKTRGQQVTLSCSPISGHRSVSWYQQTPGQGLQFLFEYFSETQRNKGNFPGRFSGRQFSNSRSEMNVSTLELGDSALYLCASSPGRREQFFGPGTRLTVL.

CDR3 sequence (DNA): TGTGCCAGCAGCTTGCCGGGACTAGCGGGAGGGCCTACAGATACGCAGTATTTT. Encoded protein: CASSLPGLAGGPTDTQYF. The rearrangement links TRBV5-4 to TRBJ2-3; 16 nucleotides line up with TRBD2. The germline V gene encodes CDR1 SGHNT and CDR2 YYREEE (reference sequence). This CDR3 is built from 18 residues. J lost 3 bases, V lost 1 base, and 5 bases had no gene match.

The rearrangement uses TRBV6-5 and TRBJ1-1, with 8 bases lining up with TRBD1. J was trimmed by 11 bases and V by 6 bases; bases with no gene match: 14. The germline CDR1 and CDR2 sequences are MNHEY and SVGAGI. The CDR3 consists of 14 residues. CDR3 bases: TGTGCCAGCAGCAAGGACAGGGAAATTTATCGGGCTTTCTTT. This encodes CASSKDREIYRAFF.

The CDR3 sequence: CAISETFVQGGTGELFF. CDR3 DNA sequence: TGTGCCATCAGTGAAACTTTCGTTCAGGGAGGCACCGGGGAGCTGTTTTTT. V and J are TRBV10-3 and TRBJ2-2, with TRBD2 as a possible D gene (6 bases). The CDR3 consists of 17 residues. Per the germline V gene, CDR1 is ENHRY and CDR2 is SYGVKD. V gave up 3 bases and J gave up 4 bases, with 18 bases separating them.

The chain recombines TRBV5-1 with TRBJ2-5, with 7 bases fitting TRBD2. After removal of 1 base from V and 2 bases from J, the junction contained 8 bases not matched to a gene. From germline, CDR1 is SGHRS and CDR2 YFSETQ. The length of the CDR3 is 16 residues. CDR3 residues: CASSLSLAVKQETQYF. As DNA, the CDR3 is TGCGCCAGCAGCTTGTCGCTAGCGGTAAAGCAAGAGACCCAGTACTTC.

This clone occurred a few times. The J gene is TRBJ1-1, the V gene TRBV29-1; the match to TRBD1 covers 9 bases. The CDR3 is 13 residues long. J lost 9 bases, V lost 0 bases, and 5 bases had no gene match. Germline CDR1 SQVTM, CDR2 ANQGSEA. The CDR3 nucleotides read TGCAGCGTTGAAGATCACGACAGGGGGAAAGCTTTCTTT. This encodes CSVEDHDRGKAFF.

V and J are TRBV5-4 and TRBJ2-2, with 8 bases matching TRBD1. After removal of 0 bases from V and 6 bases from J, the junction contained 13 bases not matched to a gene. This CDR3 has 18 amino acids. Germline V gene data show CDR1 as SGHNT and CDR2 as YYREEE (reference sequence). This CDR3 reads CASSLGGTGSPRAGELFF. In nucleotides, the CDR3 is TGTGCCAGCAGCTTGGGGGGGACAGGATCCCCGCGGGCCGGGGAGCTGTTTTTT.

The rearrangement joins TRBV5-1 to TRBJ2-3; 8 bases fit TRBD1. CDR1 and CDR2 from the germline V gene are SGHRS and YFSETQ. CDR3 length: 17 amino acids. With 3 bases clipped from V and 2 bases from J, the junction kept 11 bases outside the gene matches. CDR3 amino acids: CASSSRTGTGFTDTQYF. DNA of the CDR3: TGCGCCAGCAGCTCCCGAACCGGGACAGGCTTCACAGATACGCAGTATTTT.

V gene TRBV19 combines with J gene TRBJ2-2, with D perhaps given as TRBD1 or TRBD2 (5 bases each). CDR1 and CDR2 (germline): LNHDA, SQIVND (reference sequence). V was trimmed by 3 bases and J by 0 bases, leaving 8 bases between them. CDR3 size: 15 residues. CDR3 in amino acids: CASSIRGSNTGELFF. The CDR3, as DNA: TGTGCCAGTAGTATTCGGGGCTCGAACACCGGGGAGCTGTTTTTT.

The CDR3 loop is CASSLGQGRNTEAFF. The CDR3 DNA is TGTGCCAGCAGCCTGGGGCAGGGCCGGAACACTGAAGCTTTCTTT. The genes are TRBV5-6 and TRBJ1-1, with D possibly being TRBD1 (5 bases). CDR3 length equals 15 residues. In germline, CDR1 is SGHDT, CDR2 YYEEEE. V gave up 4 bases and J gave up 1 base, with 14 bases separating them.

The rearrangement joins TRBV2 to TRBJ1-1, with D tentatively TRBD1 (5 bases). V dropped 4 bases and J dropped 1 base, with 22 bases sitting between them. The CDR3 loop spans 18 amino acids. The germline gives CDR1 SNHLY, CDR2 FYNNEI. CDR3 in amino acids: CASSGLQRGWWGNTEAFF. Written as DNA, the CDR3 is TGTGCCAGCAGTGGACTTCAAAGGGGCTGGTGGGGGAACACTGAAGCTTTCTTT. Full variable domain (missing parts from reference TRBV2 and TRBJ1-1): EPEVTQTPSHQVTQMGQEVILRCVPISNHLYFYWYRQILGQKVEFLVSFYNNEISEKSEIFDDQFSVERPDGSNFTLKIRSTKLEDSAMYFCASSGLQRGWWGNTEAFFGQGTRLTVV.

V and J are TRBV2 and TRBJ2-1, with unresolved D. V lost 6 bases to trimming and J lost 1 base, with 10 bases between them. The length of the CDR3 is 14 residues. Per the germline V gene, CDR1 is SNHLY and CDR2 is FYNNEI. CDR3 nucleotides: TGTGCCAGCAGCGCAGACGGATCCTACAATGAGCAGTTCTTC. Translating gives CASSADGSYNEQFF.

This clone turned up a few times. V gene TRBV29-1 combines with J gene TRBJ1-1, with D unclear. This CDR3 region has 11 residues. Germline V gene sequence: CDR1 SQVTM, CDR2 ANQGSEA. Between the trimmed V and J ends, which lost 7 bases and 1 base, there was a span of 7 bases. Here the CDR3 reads CSAGWNTEAFF. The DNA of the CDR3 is TGCAGCGCTGGGTGGAACACTGAAGCTTTCTTT.

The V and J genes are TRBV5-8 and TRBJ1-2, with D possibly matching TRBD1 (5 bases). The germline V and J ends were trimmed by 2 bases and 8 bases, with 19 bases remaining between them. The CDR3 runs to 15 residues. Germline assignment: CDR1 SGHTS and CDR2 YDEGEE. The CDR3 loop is CASSLDNPGRGGYTF. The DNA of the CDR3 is TGTGCCAGCAGCTTAGACAATCCGGGACGAGGGGGCTACACCTTC.